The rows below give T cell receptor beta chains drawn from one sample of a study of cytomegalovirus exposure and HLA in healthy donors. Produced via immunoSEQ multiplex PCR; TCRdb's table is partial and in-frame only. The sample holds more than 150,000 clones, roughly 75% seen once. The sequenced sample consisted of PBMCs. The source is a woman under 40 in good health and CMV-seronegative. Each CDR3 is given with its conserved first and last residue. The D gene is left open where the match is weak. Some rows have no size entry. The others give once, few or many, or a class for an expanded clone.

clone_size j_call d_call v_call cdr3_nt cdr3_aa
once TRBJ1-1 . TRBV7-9 TGTGCCAGCAGCGTTCAAGGGGACACTGAAGCTTTCTTT CASSVQGDTEAFF
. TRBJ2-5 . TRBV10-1 TGCGCCAGCAGTGAATCCCTGGGGCTAGAGACCCAGTACTTC CASSESLGLETQYF
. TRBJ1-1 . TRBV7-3 TGTGCCAGCAGCTCCCGGGGAGTGGCTGAAGCTTTCTTT CASSSRGVAEAFF
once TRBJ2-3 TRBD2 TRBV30 TGTGCCTGGAGGTTAGCGGGGTCGGGAGATACGCAGTATTTT CAWRLAGSGDTQYF
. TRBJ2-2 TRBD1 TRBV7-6 TGTGCCAGCAGCCCTACAGGGGGTGAGCTGTTTTTT CASSPTGGELFF
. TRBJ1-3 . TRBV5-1 TGCGCCAGCAGCCCCGAGCCAGGAAACACCATATATTTT CASSPEPGNTIYF
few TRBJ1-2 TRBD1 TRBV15 TGTGCCACCAGCAGGCCGGGACAGCGGAATATAGGGGATGGCTACACCTTC CATSRPGQRNIGDGYTF
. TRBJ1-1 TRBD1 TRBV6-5 TGTGCCAGCAACCTTTGGACAGGGTCTGAAGCTTTCTTT CASNLWTGSEAFF
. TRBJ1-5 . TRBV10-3 TGTGCCATCAGTGAGTCTGAGACAGCCCTTAGCAATCAGCCCCAGCATTTT CAISESETALSNQPQHF
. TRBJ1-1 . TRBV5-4 TGTGCCAGCAGCCGGAGGAACACTGAAGCTTTCTTT CASSRRNTEAFF